Below are 3 T cell receptor beta chains sequenced from a single sample in a study of T cell repertoires in cytomegalovirus infection. TCRdb itself ran the reads through MiXCR, one entry per CDR3 protein. In the table there are 100,000 to 150,000 distinct CDR3 sequences, 24% of which are singletons. These TCRs are of unknown antigen specificity. The sequencing sample was made of PBMCs, sequenced either directly or after in vitro stimulation (not recorded which). The source of these receptors is a human donor in good health (CMV status not recorded). Some clones in this sample may be carry-over from other donors' samples.

This clonotype was found many times. The rearrangement joins TRBV7-9 to TRBJ2-5; D is unclear. The CDR3 contains 16 residues. The V end lost 2 bases, the J end lost 0 bases, and 13 bases lay between the germline ends. Per the germline V gene, CDR1 is SEHNR and CDR2 is FQNEAQ (reference sequence). The CDR3 sequence: CASSLSRSAYQETQYF. In nucleotides, the CDR3 is TGTGCCAGCAGCTTATCGCGGAGTGCGTACCAAGAGACCCAGTACTTC.

This clonotype was counted only a few times. The gene calls are TRBV19 and TRBJ2-1, with TRBD2 identical over 9 bases. This CDR3 is 13 amino acids long. V shed 8 bases, J shed 8 bases, and the junction held 7 bases outside the gene matches. Germline CDR1 and CDR2: LNHDA and SQIVND (reference sequence). CDR3 DNA sequence: TGTGCCAGTGCCGGGACTAGCTTCCATGAGCAGTTCTTC. Residues: CASAGTSFHEQFF. The entire variable domain, with the rest obtained from reference TRBV19 and TRBJ2-1, is as follows: DGGITQSPKYLFRKEGQNVTLSCEQNLNHDAMYWYRQDPGQGLRLIYYSQIVNDFQKGDIAEGYSVSREKKESFPLTVTSAQKNPTAFYLCASAGTSFHEQFFGPGTRLTVL.

The chain recombines TRBV20-1 with TRBJ2-3, with D tentatively TRBD1 (6 bases). The CDR3 is made up of 13 amino acids. Trimming removed 3 bases at V and 6 bases at J, with 13 bases between. CDR1 and CDR2 (germline): DFQATT, SNEGSKA (reference sequence). The CDR3 region has the DNA TGCAGTGCTAGTTCGGGACATCGGGATACGCAGTATTTT. Translated, it gives CSASSGHRDTQYF.